Listed here is a single T cell receptor beta chain. Its antigen is currently not known. No clone much larger than this one lies a single base away; base qualities are absent. The germline V end is reduced by 8 bases and the J end by 3 bases; junction bases left unmatched: 9. From cysteine to phenylalanine, the CDR3 is 14 amino acids long. The retained sequence is limited to the CDR3, 42 bases, with the frame set at the first base. The germline V gene (reference sequence) sets CDR1 to MNHNY and CDR2 to SVGAGI. This specimen comes from a study of T cell repertoires in cytomegalovirus infection (dated by TCRdb to the late 2010s). Background on the whole study: Alongside well-studied HLA-B-restricted epitopes, the peptide stimulations were aimed at recently identified HLA-C-restricted CMV epitopes, whose presentation resists viral immunomodulation. Because public TCR beta signatures pointed to carriage of CMV infection together with the matching HLA type, the HLA type of each donor mattered for the analysis.

This specimen's treatment or condition label, interpreted: in vitro stimulation with specific CMV peptide epitopes to enrich CMV-specific T cells. The data were produced on an Illumina HiSeq 1500. TCRdb reran the public reads through fastp at Q25 and MiXCR, keeping productive beta chains. All rows with the same CDR3 protein become a single entry with the most common DNA and genes. The sample table lists 640,000 or so distinct CDR3 sequences, around 31% of them with a count of one. Clones ranked in the top ten supply around a sixth of the sample. Overall study outcomes, separate from this receptor: In both this cohort and an independent cohort of 350 or so donors, the cumulative frequency of public TCR beta family members distinguished carriers of CMV infection plus the relevant HLA type. In the ex vivo response, HLA-C-restricted CMV-specific TCR beta clonotypes were dominant, and in two of eight donors the single most frequent clonotype came from this HLA-C-restricted group.

This TCR was sampled from a human donor in good health (CMV status not recorded). Some clones in this sample may be carry-over from other donors' samples. The chain uses TRBV6-6 and TRBJ2-7, with TRBD2 matching 8 junction bases. The sample in question was cultured PBMCs, obtained from culture after CMV antigen stimulation. The nucleotide sequence reads as follows: TGTGCCAGCTGTGGTACGGGGGGGGACTACGAGCAGTACTTC. Protein translation: CASCGTGGDYEQYF.